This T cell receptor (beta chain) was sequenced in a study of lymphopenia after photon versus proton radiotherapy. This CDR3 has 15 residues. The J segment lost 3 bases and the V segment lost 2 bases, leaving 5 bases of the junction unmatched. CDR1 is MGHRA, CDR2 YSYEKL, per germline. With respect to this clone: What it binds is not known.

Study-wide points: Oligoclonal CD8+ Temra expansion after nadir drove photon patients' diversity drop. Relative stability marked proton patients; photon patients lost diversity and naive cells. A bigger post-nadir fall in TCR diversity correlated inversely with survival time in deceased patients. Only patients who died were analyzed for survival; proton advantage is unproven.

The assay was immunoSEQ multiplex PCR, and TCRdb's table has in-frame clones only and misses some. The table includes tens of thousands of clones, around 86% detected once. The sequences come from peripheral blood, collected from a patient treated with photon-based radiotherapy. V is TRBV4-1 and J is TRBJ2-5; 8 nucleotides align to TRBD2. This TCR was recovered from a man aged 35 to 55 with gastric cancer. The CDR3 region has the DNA TGCGCCAGCAGCCAACCGGGAGCGGGGGAAGAGACCCAGTACTTC. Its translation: CASSQPGAGEETQYF.